This record concerns one T cell receptor (beta chain) sequence. MiXCR was run by TCRdb on the RT-PCR reads, yielding one entry per CDR3 protein. The table lists under 950,000 distinct CDR3 sequences, about 20% of them singletons. The source of the sample is a study of response to subunit inactivated influenza vaccine. The receptor was derived from a man between 50 and 59 years old who received an inactivated influenza vaccine. Specimen: PBMCs from blood, collected more than 4 days after vaccination.

The CDR3 DNA reads as TGCGCCAGCAGCCAAAATAGGGGTCTCTACGAGCAGTACTTC. Translated, it gives CASSQNRGLYEQYF. The V and J genes are TRBV4-1 and TRBJ2-7, with D maybe TRBD1 (5 bases). Germline CDR1 MGHRA, CDR2 YSYEKL. V lost 2 bases to trimming and J lost 3 bases, with 11 bases between them. The CDR3 has 14 amino acids.